The clone carrying this T cell receptor beta chain was recorded many times. Its antigen is not identified. These data come from a study of T cells in Graves' hyperthyroidism and ophthalmopathy. Points from the study as a whole: Onset of ophthalmopathy came a median roughly 6.4 months after the model predicted it.

RNA transcripts were the template for amplifying TCR beta CDR3 regions. The study used the HTBI primer set for a first-round RT-PCR of the TCR CDR3. TCRdb recomputed calls from the multiplex PCR reads with MiXCR, one row per CDR3 protein. Among about 620,000 distinct CDR3 sequences listed, about a sixth were seen once. Exclusion criteria comprised uncontrolled infection, other autoimmune disease, pregnancy or lactation. The source of the PBMCs was more than 9.5 ml of fresh peripheral blood. This CDR3 spans 17 amino acids. The junction had 13 bases not matched to a gene; V was cut back by 2 bases and J by 7 bases. Germline lookup yields CDR1 MNHEY and CDR2 SVGEGT.

Sequenced input: blood. The J gene is TRBJ2-1, the V gene TRBV6-2 or TRBV6-3; 8 bases agree with TRBD2. The source is a woman under 40 with Graves' hyperthyroidism. DNA of the CDR3: TGTGCCAGCAGTTACAGGATAGTTAGCGGGAACCCGAATGAGCAGTTCTTC. It is translated as CASSYRIVSGNPNEQFF.